A selection of T cell receptor beta chains follows, all from one sample in a study of regulatory T cells in long-lasting Graves disease. TCRdb ran MiXCR on the multiplex PCR reads and lists one entry per CDR3 protein. The data contain fewer than 550,000 distinct CDR3 sequences, around a fifth of them singletons. Material: peripheral blood mononuclear cells (PBMCs), obtained when the disease was refractory, from a patient treated with antithyroid drugs. These receptors were obtained from a female donor with Graves disease. The CDR3 runs from the conserved cysteine through the conserved F or W. Fields, in order: J gene, V gene, clone size, D gene, CDR3 DNA, CDR3 protein. The D gene is left open where the match is weak. Size is omitted from some rows. Given values are once, few, many or a class for expanded clones.

>TRBJ2-4|TRBV3-1|many|TRBD2
TGTGCCAGCAGCCAAGGACTCGACACTAGCGGGAACATTCAGTACTTC
CASSQGLDTSGNIQYF
>TRBJ2-7|TRBV28|many|NA
TGTGCCAGCAGTGGCTCAAGCTTGCAGTACTACGAGCAGTACTTC
CASSGSSLQYYEQYF
>TRBJ2-2|TRBV11-2|many|NA
TGTGCCAGCAGCTTGACTTACACCGGGGAGCTGTTTTTT
CASSLTYTGELFF
>TRBJ2-5|TRBV6-2/TRBV6-3|many|NA
TGTGCCAGCAGTTCGGAAAGCCACAAAAAAGAGACCCAGTACTTC
CASSSESHKKETQYF
>TRBJ2-7|TRBV19|NA|TRBD1
TGTGCCAGTAGACCGGGACAGGAATCCTACGAGCAGTACTTC
CASRPGQESYEQYF
>TRBJ2-7|TRBV3-1|few|NA
TGTGCCAGCAGCCAAGTGGATAGTGCCTACGAGCAGTACTTC
CASSQVDSAYEQYF
>TRBJ2-7|TRBV28|many|NA
TGTGCCAGCAGTTTACTTAGCGGAAGGAGCTCCTACGAGCAGTACTTC
CASSLLSGRSSYEQYF
>TRBJ1-3|TRBV29-1|few|NA
TGCAGCGTTGAAGGGGAACTCTCTGGAAACACCATATATTTT
CSVEGELSGNTIYF
>TRBJ1-2|TRBV7-2|few|NA
TGTGCCAGCAGTCCGACACCGGGACAAGTAAACTATGGCTACACCTTC
CASSPTPGQVNYGYTF
>TRBJ2-3|TRBV12-3/TRBV12-4|NA|NA
TGTGCCAGCAGTTTACCCTTGGGGCAGGGGTACACAGATACGCAGTATTTT
CASSLPLGQGYTDTQYF
>TRBJ1-1|TRBV5-1|many|NA
TGCGCCAGCAGCGAAGGGGCCACAACTGAAGCTTTCTTT
CASSEGATTEAFF
>TRBJ2-7|TRBV5-1|NA|TRBD1
TGCGCCAGCAGTTACCGGGACAGCGCCTACGAGCAGTACTTC
CASSYRDSAYEQYF
>TRBJ1-2|TRBV24-1|few|NA
TGTGCCACCAGTGACTTAGAGGGTGGCTACACCTTC
CATSDLEGGYTF
>TRBJ2-5|TRBV6-1|NA|NA
TGTGCCAGCAGGCCCGGGACTTTCCAAGAGACCCAGTACTTC
CASRPGTFQETQYF
>TRBJ2-7|TRBV14|NA|NA
TGTGCCAGCAGCAGGTGGGAGGTCCCCTACGAGCAGTACTTC
CASSRWEVPYEQYF
>TRBJ2-7|TRBV20-1|NA|NA
TGCAGTGCTCAAAGGACAATCAACTACGAGCAGTACTTC
CSAQRTINYEQYF
>TRBJ1-6|TRBV28|NA|NA
TGTGCCAGCAGTTTTGTTGGGGGGAGGTCCTATAATTCACCCCTCCACTTT
CASSFVGGRSYNSPLHF
>TRBJ2-7|TRBV6-1|NA|NA
TGTGCCAGCAGCGCTGTGGCGGCAAGAGGGTCCTACGAGCAGTACTTC
CASSAVAARGSYEQYF
>TRBJ2-4|TRBV15|many|TRBD1
TGTGCCACCAGCTCACGGTCGGGACAGGGCTCTGCCAAAAACATTCAGTACTTC
CATSSRSGQGSAKNIQYF
>TRBJ2-1|TRBV27|few|TRBD2
TGTGCCAGCAGTTTATTAACTAGCGGGGGGAACAATGAGCAGTTCTTC
CASSLLTSGGNNEQFF
>TRBJ1-2|TRBV28|many|TRBD1
TGTGCCAGCACCCTGGGACAGGGCGGTAACTATGGCTACACCTTC
CASTLGQGGNYGYTF
>TRBJ1-2|TRBV20-1|many|NA
TGCAGTGCCGATAAGGGACGGGAGAACTATGGCTACACCTTC
CSADKGRENYGYTF
>TRBJ1-1|TRBV10-3|many|NA
TGTGCCATCAGTGAGTCCACAGGGACGAACACTGAAGCTTTCTTT
CAISESTGTNTEAFF
>TRBJ1-1|TRBV7-2|NA|NA
TGTGCCAGCAGCCCCTGGGCGTCGGGAGACACTGAAGCTTTCTTT
CASSPWASGDTEAFF
>TRBJ1-1|TRBV28|NA|NA
TGTGCCAGCAGCATTGGGGCTGGGGGGGGCTTTACTGAAGCTTTCTTT
CASSIGAGGGFTEAFF
>TRBJ1-1|TRBV12-3/TRBV12-4|many|NA
TGTGCCAGCAGTTCCCCCCAGACAGCTGACACTGAAGCTTTCTTT
CASSSPQTADTEAFF
>TRBJ1-2|TRBV3-1|few|TRBD1
TGTGCCAGCAGCACAGACAGGGGCTATGGCTACACCTTC
CASSTDRGYGYTF
>TRBJ1-5|TRBV6-4|once|TRBD1
TGTGCCAGCAGTGACGACAGGGGGCTTCAGCCCCAGCATTTT
CASSDDRGLQPQHF
>TRBJ2-2|TRBV7-9|NA|NA
TGTGCCAGCAGCTTCTGGGAAACCGGGGAGCTGTTTTTT
CASSFWETGELFF
>TRBJ1-5|TRBV27|few|NA
TGTGCCAGCAGAAAAACAGGGTTCAATCAGCCCCAGCATTTT
CASRKTGFNQPQHF
>TRBJ2-5|TRBV5-1|few|NA
TGCGCCAGCACTGTGGATGCCGGGACGAAGACCCAGTACTTC
CASTVDAGTKTQYF
>TRBJ1-3|TRBV28|many|TRBD1
TGTGCCATCCCACCGTCGCGGTCGGGGAGACAGGGTGGAAACACCATATATTTT
CAIPPSRSGRQGGNTIYF
>TRBJ2-7|TRBV7-3|NA|NA
TGTGCCAGCAGCTTAAATGGCAGGGGATACGAGCAGTACTTC
CASSLNGRGYEQYF
>TRBJ2-7|TRBV2|many|TRBD2
TGTGCCACTGAACTAGCGGGGGAGCAGTACTTC
CATELAGEQYF
>TRBJ2-6|TRBV25-1|few|NA
TGTGCCAGCAGTGAATCGGGGGCCTCTGGGGCCAACGTCCTGACTTTC
CASSESGASGANVLTF
>TRBJ2-5|TRBV30|many|NA
TGTGCCTGGAGTGGAGGCGGCGTTCAAGAGACCCAGTACTTC
CAWSGGGVQETQYF
>TRBJ2-7|TRBV28|NA|NA
TGTGCCAGCAGTCTGGGTAACGCTGGCTACGAGCAGTACTTC
CASSLGNAGYEQYF
>TRBJ1-2|TRBV11-2|NA|NA
TGTGCCAGCAGACGGCCCGCGGGGGGGGTTTATGGCTACACCTTC
CASRRPAGGVYGYTF
>TRBJ2-5|TRBV6-1|many|NA
TGTGCCAGCAGTGAAAGGCTGGAGACCCAGTACTTC
CASSERLETQYF
>TRBJ2-1|TRBV28|few|TRBD2
TGTGCCAGCAGTCCGATCGGACTAGTTTCTGAGCAGTTCTTC
CASSPIGLVSEQFF
>TRBJ2-5|TRBV29-1|NA|TRBD2
TGCAGCGGCACCGGACTAGCGGGGATTGCTGGCGGAGAGACCCAGTACTTC
CSGTGLAGIAGGETQYF